The 27 T cell receptor beta chains given below trace back to one sample, sequenced in a study of CD8 T cells in Susac syndrome. Random hexamers were used to reverse transcribe roughly 0.45 to 1 ug of RNA. TCRdb itself ran the immunoSEQ multiplex PCR reads through MiXCR, one entry per CDR3 protein. The repertoire holds roughly 140,000 distinct CDR3 sequences, with 95% as singletons. The sequenced sample was CD8+ T cells from PBMCs. These receptors were obtained from a human donor with multiple sclerosis.

The rearrangement links TRBV29-1 to TRBJ2-7; 7 bases match TRBD2. Germline V gives CDR1 SQVTM, CDR2 ANQGSEA. After removal of 2 bases from V and 5 bases from J, the junction contained 6 bases not matched to a gene. The CDR3 has 13 residues. The DNA of the CDR3 is TGCAGCGTTGAACTACACGGGGGGAACGAGCAGTACTTC. It is translated as CSVELHGGNEQYF.

V usage is TRBV5-1 and J usage is TRBJ2-7; possibly TRBD1 or TRBD2 for D (5 bases each). V shed 2 bases and J shed 5 bases, with 14 bases lying between them. The CDR3 has 14 residues. Germline V lookup: CDR1 SGHRS, CDR2 YFSETQ. In nucleotides, the CDR3 is TGCGCCAGCAGCTTAACCGGGGCCTGGGACGAGCAGTACGTC. Amino acid sequence: CASSLTGAWDEQYV.

The DNA for the CDR3 is TGTGCCAGCAGCTCTTTGACAGGGGGCACAGATACGCAGTATTTT. Protein product: CASSSLTGGTDTQYF. This chain uses TRBV7-9 with TRBJ2-3, with 8 bases lining up with TRBD1. With 4 bases clipped from V and 1 base from J, the junction kept 4 bases outside the gene matches. Germline CDR1 and CDR2: SEHNR and FQNEAQ (reference sequence). CDR3 length: 15 residues.

The chain joins TRBV6-5 to TRBJ1-5; D unclear. V was pared by 5 bases and J by 4 bases, with 12 bases between. Germline-derived CDR1 and CDR2 are MNHEY and SVGAGI. The CDR3 consists of 14 residues. The CDR3 here is CASSQGFGNQPQHF. DNA of the CDR3: TGTGCCAGCAGTCAAGGGTTCGGGAATCAGCCCCAGCATTTT.

The rearrangement uses TRBV4-1 and TRBJ2-1; tentatively, D is TRBD1 or TRBD2 (5 bases each). V dropped 4 bases and J dropped 5 bases, with 15 bases sitting between them. Germline loops: CDR1 MGHRA, CDR2 YSYEKL. The CDR3 is 15 residues long. CDR3 nucleotide sequence: TGCGCCAGCAGCCTGGGGAAGGGACGAAACAATGAGCAGTTCTTC. Protein sequence: CASSLGKGRNNEQFF.

This chain uses TRBV7-9 with TRBJ2-1; 10 bases line up with TRBD2. The CDR3 is 16 amino acids. Germline V gives CDR1 SEHNR, CDR2 FQNEAQ (reference sequence). V lost 4 bases, J lost 2 bases, and 5 bases stayed unmatched. In DNA form, the CDR3 reads TGTGCCAGCAGCTCTATAGCGGGGGGAACCTACAATGAGCAGTTCTTC. Protein sequence: CASSSIAGGTYNEQFF.

The rearrangement joins TRBV3-1 to TRBJ2-5; 8 positions match TRBD2. Germline CDR1 reads LGHDT; CDR2 reads YNNKEL (reference sequence). Trimming cost V 3 bases and J 1 base; bases outside gene matches: 1. CDR3 size: 14 residues. CDR3 protein: CASSHAGGQETQYF. Here the CDR3 DNA reads TGTGCCAGCAGCCACGCGGGGGGCCAAGAGACCCAGTACTTC.

The chain has TRBV20-1 and TRBJ2-3, with D perhaps matching TRBD2 (5 bases). V was cut by 6 bases and J by 5 bases, with 27 bases left in between. This CDR3 spans 17 amino acids. Germline loops: CDR1 DFQATT, CDR2 SNEGSKA (reference sequence). The CDR3 reads CSAPLLGTRVFGDTQYF. As DNA, the CDR3 is TGCAGTGCACCATTACTAGGAACGAGGGTATTTGGAGATACGCAGTATTTT.

The CDR3 loop reads CASSPIGNTGELFF. CDR3 in DNA: TGTGCCAGCAGTCCCATTGGGAACACCGGGGAGCTGTTTTTT. The chain uses TRBV27 and TRBJ2-2; the D is unclear. The CDR3 loop spans 14 amino acids. Trimming cost V 5 bases and J 1 base, with 8 bases left between them. In germline, CDR1 is MNHEY, CDR2 SMNVEV (reference sequence).

The chain carries TRBV7-8 and TRBJ2-5; D might be TRBD1 (6 bases). V shed 6 bases and J shed 4 bases, with 18 bases lying between them. CDR3 size: 15 residues. Germline assignment: CDR1 SGHVS and CDR2 FQNEAQ. CDR3: CASSYRTTGRETQYF. The CDR3 nucleotides read TGTGCCAGCAGTTACAGAACTACAGGGAGAGAGACCCAGTACTTC.

This clonotype was seen more than once but under ten times. The chain joins TRBV12-3 or TRBV12-4 to TRBJ1-2; D is unresolved. Trimming took 1 base from V and 5 from J, leaving 8 bases between them. The CDR3 runs 13 residues. CDR3 nucleotide sequence: TGTGCCAGCAGTTTAGGGCAGGCTTATGGCTACACCTTC. It specifies CASSLGQAYGYTF.

V usage is TRBV3-1 and J usage is TRBJ2-3; TRBD2 matches 12 bases. The germline CDR1 and CDR2 sequences are LGHDT and YNNKEL (reference sequence). The trim removed 4 bases at V and 2 bases at J, leaving 4 bases unmatched. The CDR3 extends over 16 amino acids. CDR3 DNA: TGTGCCAGCAGCCCTCGACTAGCGGGGGCCACAGATACGCAGTATTTT. It is translated as CASSPRLAGATDTQYF.

The V gene is TRBV18, the J gene TRBJ2-3; tentatively, D is TRBD1 (6 bases). CDR3 length: 17 residues. The V end lost 3 bases, the J end lost 2 bases, and 18 bases lay between the germline ends. From germline, CDR1 is KGHSH and CDR2 LQKENI. The CDR3 protein is CASSPRDRTRNTDTQYF. CDR3 DNA sequence: TGTGCCAGCTCACCCCGCGACAGGACACGAAACACAGATACGCAGTATTTT. The full variable domain, completed using reference TRBV18 and TRBJ2-3, is NAGVMQNPRHLVRRRGQEARLRCSPMKGHSHVYWYRQLPEEGLKFMVYLQKENIIDESGMPKERFSAEFPKEGPSILRIQQVVRGDSAAYFCASSPRDRTRNTDTQYFGPGTRLTVL.

The rearrangement links TRBV27 to TRBJ2-3, with 8 bases aligning to TRBD1. Germline trimming cut 2 bases from V and 3 bases from J; bases unmatched to any gene: 4. The CDR3 has 15 residues. Germline CDR1 reads MNHEY; CDR2 reads SMNVEV (reference sequence). CDR3 amino acids: CASSLETGGTDTQYF. The CDR3 DNA follows: TGTGCCAGCAGTTTAGAAACAGGGGGTACAGATACGCAGTATTTT.

CDR3: CASSQAWGTEAFF. CDR3 DNA sequence: TGTGCCAGCAGCCAGGCCTGGGGAACCGAAGCTTTCTTT. This chain links TRBV11-1 with TRBJ1-1; no definite D call. Germline CDR1 and CDR2: SGHAT and FQDESV (reference sequence). The CDR3 extends over 13 amino acids. V shed 5 bases and J shed 8 bases, with 15 bases lying between them.

The rearrangement links TRBV29-1 to TRBJ1-1; no clear D. CDR3 size: 13 residues. V lost 2 bases and J 4 bases, leaving 11 bases between the germline ends. In germline, CDR1 is SQVTM, CDR2 ANQGSEA. CDR3 in amino acids: CSVETGGPTEAFF. Written as DNA, the CDR3 is TGCAGCGTTGAAACCGGCGGACCCACTGAAGCTTTCTTT.

V gene TRBV4-1 combines with J gene TRBJ1-1; D ambiguous. The CDR3 is made up of 15 amino acids. Germline V gives CDR1 MGHRA, CDR2 YSYEKL. Trimming left V 0 bases short and J 1 base short, with 9 bases between. CDR3 loop: CASSQDAVSNTEAFF. The CDR3 DNA reads as TGCGCCAGCAGCCAAGATGCAGTCTCGAACACTGAAGCTTTCTTT.

This CDR3 is CASSLGDTSGTEAFF. The CDR3 DNA reads as TGTGCCAGCAGCTTAGGCGACACATCGGGCACTGAAGCTTTCTTT. The chain joins TRBV11-2 to TRBJ1-1; D unclear. Germline CDR1 and CDR2: SGHAT and FQNNGV. This CDR3 spans 15 amino acids. V dropped 1 base and J dropped 4 bases, with 13 bases sitting between them.

The V gene is TRBV7-8, the J gene TRBJ1-5; D gene uncertain. Per germline, CDR1 SGHVS and CDR2 FQNEAQ. The CDR3 length is 13 residues. Deletions cut 10 bases from V and 6 bases from J, with 16 bases between. The CDR3 region is CATRHGFSQPQHF. CDR3 sequence (DNA): TGTGCCACAAGACACGGATTCAGTCAGCCCCAGCATTTT.

The chain has TRBV6-5 and TRBJ1-5, with TRBD1 as a possible D gene (5 bases). V lost 9 bases, J lost 6 bases, and 21 bases lay in between. Germline loops: CDR1 MNHEY, CDR2 SVGAGI. CDR3 length: 15 residues. CDR3 amino acids: CASGVLGRGGQPQHF. The CDR3 bases are TGTGCCAGTGGGGTCTTGGGGAGGGGCGGTCAGCCCCAGCATTTT.

The chain carries TRBV29-1 and TRBJ2-3; TRBD2 is a possible D gene (5 bases). The CDR3 runs 14 residues. Trimming removed 4 bases at V and 0 bases at J, with 11 bases between. The germline V gene encodes CDR1 SQVTM and CDR2 ANQGSEA. The CDR3 nucleotides read TGCAGCGTTGGAGACTATTCTAGCACAGATACGCAGTATTTT. It translates to CSVGDYSSTDTQYF.

This clonotype occurred once. The chain joins TRBV2 to TRBJ2-7; 10 bases map to TRBD2. CDR1 and CDR2 (germline): SNHLY, FYNNEI. This CDR3 has 17 amino acids. V lost 3 bases and J lost 0; bases outside the gene matches: 8. The CDR3 region has the DNA TGTGCCAGCAGTGATGCTAGCGGGGGCACAAGCTCCTACGAGCAGTACGTC. This encodes CASSDASGGTSSYEQYV.

The CDR3 DNA follows: TGCAGCGTGGTCCCCGACAGGGATGACACCGGGGAGCTGTTTTTT. Its translation: CSVVPDRDDTGELFF. The chain has TRBV29-1 and TRBJ2-2, with 7 positions matching TRBD1. This CDR3 is built from 15 residues. V lost 6 bases, J lost 3 bases, and 10 bases stayed unmatched. Germline V gene sequence: CDR1 SQVTM, CDR2 ANQGSEA.

The chain has TRBV9 and TRBJ2-2; 9 nucleotides match TRBD1. Unmatched junction bases numbered 12, after V lost 4 bases and J lost 2 bases. This CDR3 is built from 18 residues. The germline V gene encodes CDR1 SGDLS and CDR2 YYNGEE. The CDR3 sequence is CASSLQTGGAFNTGELFF. CDR3 DNA sequence: TGTGCCAGCAGCCTGCAGACAGGGGGAGCCTTCAACACCGGGGAGCTGTTTTTT.

The rearrangement links TRBV2 to TRBJ2-2; D is undetermined. CDR1 SNHLY and CDR2 FYNNEI come from the germline V gene. The germline V and J ends were trimmed by 7 bases and 6 bases, with 15 bases remaining between them. The CDR3 is made up of 14 amino acids. CDR3 loop: CASTNGPRAGELFF. As DNA, the CDR3 is TGTGCCAGCACTAACGGACCTAGAGCCGGGGAGCTGTTTTTT.

The chain combines TRBV2 with TRBJ2-7; 10 positions agree with TRBD1. This CDR3 region has 15 residues. V was clipped by 5 bases and J by 5 bases; unmatched bases: 9. CDR1 is SNHLY and CDR2 is FYNNEI in the germline V gene. The CDR3 sequence is CASSPGQGRLHEQYV. The CDR3 region has the DNA TGTGCCAGCAGTCCGGGACAGGGGCGCCTCCACGAGCAGTACGTC.

J is TRBJ2-7 and V is TRBV2; possible D gene TRBD2, 5 bases. The ends were cut back, 1 base at V and 4 bases at J, with 14 bases in the middle. CDR3 length equals 15 residues. The germline V gene has CDR1 SNHLY and CDR2 FYNNEI. In nucleotides, the CDR3 is TGTGCCAGCAGTGAAGGGGAGTTGACGAGGTACGAGCAGTACGTC. This translates into CASSEGELTRYEQYV.